The 29 T cell receptor beta chains given below trace back to one sample, sequenced in a study of cytomegalovirus exposure and HLA in healthy donors. The protocol was immunoSEQ multiplex PCR, while the TCRdb copy is restricted to in-frame clones and leaves out a portion. The table lists 100,000 to 150,000 clones, about nine tenths of them singletons. Sequencing input: PBMCs. Receptors originate from a woman in her late teens or twenties in good health and CMV-seronegative.

The chain recombines TRBV6-4 with TRBJ2-3; TRBD2 matches 8 bases. The V and J ends lost 4 bases and 4 bases, in that order; junction bases with no gene match: 10. The CDR3 runs 16 residues. Germline CDR1 and CDR2: MRHNA and SNTAGT. For the CDR3, the DNA is TGTGCCAGCAGTGCCACCGGGACTAGTGGGGCAGATACGCAGTATTTT. It yields the protein CASSATGTSGADTQYF.

This clone has just one count. CDR3 sequence reads: CASSRGGNGYTF. DNA for the CDR3: TGTGCCAGCAGCCGAGGGGGAAATGGCTACACCTTC. The V gene is TRBV6-1, the J gene TRBJ1-2; D perhaps matches TRBD1 (6 bases). The CDR3 consists of 12 residues. With 6 bases removed from V and 6 bases from J, the gap between germline ends came to 11 bases. Germline CDR1 reads MNHNS; CDR2 reads SASEGT.

The rearrangement joins TRBV4-1 to TRBJ1-1, with D tentatively TRBD1 (6 bases). Germline-derived CDR1 and CDR2 are MGHRA and YSYEKL. V was cut by 1 base and J by 5 bases, with 11 bases left in between. This CDR3 is 14 amino acids long. CDR3 DNA sequence: TGCGCCAGCAGCCAAGGGCAGGGGAAAACTGAAGCTTTCTTT. Amino acid sequence: CASSQGQGKTEAFF.

This clone appeared a few times. The J gene is TRBJ1-4, the V gene TRBV2; 8 nucleotides agree with TRBD1. The V and J ends lost 8 bases and 6 bases, in that order; junction bases with no gene match: 8. Germline values: CDR1 SNHLY, CDR2 FYNNEI. The CDR3 covers 14 residues. CDR3 in DNA: TGTGCCAGCGTCAGGGGGCGCGGGGATGAAAAACTGTTTTTT. This translates into CASVRGRGDEKLFF.

The rearrangement uses TRBV4-2 and TRBJ1-1; the D gene is possibly TRBD1 (5 bases). CDR1 is LGHNA and CDR2 is YNFKEQ in the germline V gene. V was shortened by 3 bases and J by 1 base, with 9 bases between the two germline ends. The CDR3 runs to 14 residues. The CDR3 spells CASSHRTPNTEAFF. Here the CDR3 DNA reads TGTGCCAGCAGCCACAGGACACCGAACACTGAAGCTTTCTTT.

The J gene is TRBJ2-7, the V gene TRBV5-1; D is perhaps TRBD2 (6 bases). Germline V lookup: CDR1 SGHRS, CDR2 YFSETQ. The CDR3 has 15 residues. V was clipped by 0 bases and J by 4 bases, with 14 bases between them. The CDR3 region is CASSLVSRGWYEQYF. As DNA, the CDR3 is TGCGCCAGCAGCTTGGTTTCCCGGGGGTGGTACGAGCAGTACTTC.

V and J are TRBV9 and TRBJ2-7; D possibly corresponds to TRBD2 (5 bases). Trimming removed 0 bases at V and 4 bases at J, with 8 bases between. The CDR3 loop spans 13 amino acids. CDR1 is SGDLS and CDR2 is YYNGEE in the germline V gene. CDR3 in amino acids: CASSVGELYEQYF. CDR3 coding DNA: TGTGCCAGCAGCGTAGGGGAGCTTTACGAGCAGTACTTC.

This clone has only a few counts. The chain joins TRBV5-1 to TRBJ2-1; the D gene is possibly TRBD2 (5 bases). This CDR3 region has 16 residues. Germline V gene sequence: CDR1 SGHRS, CDR2 YFSETQ. V was pared by 6 bases and J by 0 bases, with 16 bases between. CDR3 sequence: CASNPRPGSSYNEQFF. The CDR3 nucleotides read TGCGCCAGCAACCCTCGTCCGGGAAGCTCCTACAATGAGCAGTTCTTC.

Here the CDR3 reads CASSVQGANYGYTF. The CDR3 nucleotides are TGTGCCAGCAGCGTACAGGGGGCGAACTATGGCTACACCTTC. The chain is built from TRBV5-6 and TRBJ1-2; TRBD1 agrees at 9 bases. Germline trimming cut 4 bases from V and 2 bases from J; bases unmatched to any gene: 3. Germline lookup yields CDR1 SGHDT and CDR2 YYEEEE. The CDR3 is made up of 14 amino acids.

The CDR3 sequence: CASSPGPSGDEQFF. The DNA of the CDR3 is TGTGCCAGCAGCCCTGGCCCAAGCGGCGATGAGCAGTTCTTC. The gene calls are TRBV9 and TRBJ2-1; tentatively, D is TRBD2 (5 bases). CDR1 SGDLS and CDR2 YYNGEE come from the germline V gene. Trimming took 4 bases from V and 8 from J, leaving 16 bases between them. This CDR3 comprises 14 residues.

V usage is TRBV18 and J usage is TRBJ1-1; possibly TRBD1 for D (6 bases). This CDR3 contains 17 residues. CDR1 KGHSH and CDR2 LQKENI come from the germline V gene. V lost 3 bases and J 2 bases, leaving 19 bases between the germline ends. This CDR3 reads CASSPRSRGGGNTEAFF. The CDR3 DNA reads as TGTGCCAGCTCACCCCGCTCCAGGGGCGGGGGAAACACTGAAGCTTTCTTT.

V usage is TRBV9 and J usage is TRBJ1-4; D is perhaps TRBD1 (6 bases). Trimming cost V 3 bases and J 3 bases, with 12 bases left between them. CDR1 SGDLS and CDR2 YYNGEE come from the germline V gene. This CDR3 contains 15 residues. CDR3 loop: CASSAEGHSNEKLFF. As DNA, the CDR3 is TGTGCCAGCAGCGCCGAGGGACACTCTAATGAAAAACTGTTTTTT.

This clone occurred many times. The rearrangement uses TRBV7-9 and TRBJ1-5; 7 bases match TRBD1. The germline V gene has CDR1 SEHNR and CDR2 FQNEAQ (reference sequence). V lost 6 bases to trimming and J lost 7 bases; unmatched junction nucleotides: 12. The CDR3 totals 15 residues. CDR3 sequence (DNA): TGTGCCAGCAGTCGAACAGGGGTGTACGGACAGCCCCAGCATTTT. It specifies CASSRTGVYGQPQHF.

As to this clone: A read error may explain this, as a much larger clone is one base away. This rearrangement joins TRBV25-1 to TRBJ1-2, with TRBD1 matching over 7 bases. This CDR3 has 13 residues. J lost 4 bases, V lost 3 bases, and 2 bases had no gene match. Germline V gene lookup returns CDR1 MGHDK and CDR2 SYGVNS. CDR3: CASSDSGGYGYTF. The CDR3 coding sequence is TGTGCCAGCAGTGATTCAGGGGGCTATGGCTACACCTTC.

The J gene is TRBJ1-1, the V gene TRBV27, with D perhaps TRBD1 (6 bases). The CDR3 spans 14 residues. Germline assignment: CDR1 MNHEY and CDR2 SMNVEV (reference sequence). Trimming took 6 bases from V and 1 from J, leaving 12 bases between them. The CDR3 loop reads CASSQSTGNTEAFF. The CDR3 bases are TGTGCCAGCAGCCAATCGACAGGGAACACTGAAGCTTTCTTT.

This clone is a singleton in its sample. The V and J genes are TRBV29-1 and TRBJ2-5; TRBD2 might be the D (6 bases). The germline V gene has CDR1 SQVTM and CDR2 ANQGSEA. Trimming stripped 6 bases from V and 2 bases from J, with 13 bases between. CDR3 length: 13 residues. The CDR3 DNA reads as TGCAGCGTCGGACTAAGAAGACAAGAGACCCAGTACTTC. Protein product: CSVGLRRQETQYF.

In this sample, this clone turned up once. V usage is TRBV15 and J usage is TRBJ2-1, with D possibly TRBD2 on 6 matching bases. Looked up from germline, CDR1 is LNHNV and CDR2 is YYDKDF (reference sequence). V was cut by 5 bases and J by 7 bases, with 9 bases left in between. CDR3 size: 12 residues. CDR3 in amino acids: CATSGLRNEQFF. The CDR3 region has the DNA TGTGCCACCAGCGGACTACGTAATGAGCAGTTCTTC.

This sequence joins TRBV25-1 and TRBJ1-1; D is perhaps TRBD1 (5 bases). V was clipped by 1 base and J by 1 base, with 10 bases between them. Germline V lookup: CDR1 MGHDK, CDR2 SYGVNS. The CDR3 has 15 amino acids. The CDR3 DNA reads TGTGCCAGCAGTGAATGGGCGCAGGGGAACACTGAAGCTTTCTTT. This sequence encodes CASSEWAQGNTEAFF.

This chain joins TRBV9 and TRBJ2-2; 12 bases are a match to TRBD2. Looked up from germline, CDR1 is SGDLS and CDR2 is YYNGEE. The V gene end was trimmed by 4 bases and the J gene end by 5 bases; junction bases not matched to a gene: 12. The CDR3 totals 18 residues. The CDR3 is CASSSGLAGPAWTGELFF. The CDR3 coding sequence is TGTGCCAGCAGCTCAGGACTAGCGGGGCCCGCGTGGACCGGGGAGCTGTTTTTT.

The V call is TRBV11-2, the J call TRBJ2-1, with TRBD2 as a possible D gene (6 bases). V gave up 5 bases and J gave up 3 bases, with 17 bases separating them. There are 16 residues in the CDR3. The germline gives CDR1 SGHAT, CDR2 FQNNGV. The CDR3 region has the DNA TGTGCCAGCAGCCCTATCAGCGGAGGGCACTACAATGAGCAGTTCTTC. This codes for CASSPISGGHYNEQFF. Full variable domain (outside the CDR3, taken from reference TRBV11-2 and TRBJ2-1): EAGVAQSPRYKIIEKRQSVAFWCNPISGHATLYWYQQILGQGPKLLIQFQNNGVVDDSQLPKDRFSAERLKGVDSTLKIQPAKLEDSAVYLCASSPISGGHYNEQFFGPGTRLTVL.

This chain joins TRBV11-3 and TRBJ2-1, with TRBD2 matching over 9 bases. The CDR3 consists of 17 residues. V lost 5 bases to trimming and J lost 4 bases; unmatched junction nucleotides: 12. The germline V gene encodes CDR1 SGHNT and CDR2 YENEEA. CDR3 nucleotides: TGTGCCAGCAGCCCCACGGCCGGACTAGCGCGTTACAATGAGCAGTTCTTC. Translating it yields CASSPTAGLARYNEQFF.

The CDR3 region has the DNA TGTGCCAGCAGTTTATTCTTGGCCGAAAAACTGTTTTTT. This sequence encodes CASSLFLAEKLFF. V and J are TRBV28 and TRBJ1-4; no definite D call. The CDR3 extends over 13 amino acids. Trimming removed 1 base from V and 8 bases from J, with 8 bases in between. Germline V gene lookup returns CDR1 MDHEN and CDR2 SYDVKM.

The V gene is TRBV18, the J gene TRBJ2-7; 9 nucleotides match TRBD1. The germline V gene has CDR1 KGHSH and CDR2 LQKENI. The V and J ends lost 1 base and 5 bases, in that order; junction bases with no gene match: 3. The CDR3 length is 14 residues. The CDR3 DNA sequence: TGTGCCAGCTCACCACTACAGGGGGCCAACGAGCAGTACTTC. The encoded protein is CASSPLQGANEQYF.

This chain joins TRBV7-9 and TRBJ2-3; 7 bases fit TRBD2. CDR3 length: 17 residues. Germline V CDR1 and CDR2: SEHNR, FQNEAQ (reference sequence). The trim removed 4 bases at V and 4 bases at J, leaving 14 bases unmatched. CDR3 in amino acids: CASSSKSGVLPADTQYF. Written as DNA, the CDR3 is TGTGCCAGCAGCTCGAAAAGCGGGGTCCTCCCCGCAGATACGCAGTATTTT.

In DNA, the CDR3 is TGTGCCAGTAGTACCAGATTGCATGAAAAACTGTTTTTT. Protein: CASSTRLHEKLFF. The chain employs TRBV19 and TRBJ1-4; D is ambiguous. The V end was cut by 4 bases, the J end by 6 bases, with 9 bases between. The CDR3 length is 13 residues. Per the germline V gene, CDR1 is LNHDA and CDR2 is SQIVND (reference sequence).

This sequence joins TRBV5-6 and TRBJ1-4; no clear D. The germline V gene encodes CDR1 SGHDT and CDR2 YYEEEE. The CDR3 has 16 amino acids. Trimming removed 4 bases from V and 4 bases from J, with 17 bases in between. CDR3 nucleotide sequence: TGTGCCAGCAGCGAGGTCGGTGGAGATGATAATGAAAAACTGTTTTTT. Residues: CASSEVGGDDNEKLFF.

The chain carries TRBV9 and TRBJ2-1; TRBD2 aligns across 7 bases. Germline CDR1 reads SGDLS; CDR2 reads YYNGEE. V lost 0 bases and J lost 7; bases outside the gene matches: 7. CDR3 length: 15 amino acids. The CDR3: CASSVGGGTRNEQFF. As DNA, the CDR3 is TGTGCCAGCAGCGTAGGGGGAGGGACTCGAAATGAGCAGTTCTTC.

The V gene is TRBV7-9, the J gene TRBJ2-7; 8 bases match TRBD2. This CDR3 has 14 amino acids. Germline trimming cut 5 bases from V and 3 bases from J; bases unmatched to any gene: 6. Per the germline V gene, CDR1 is SEHNR and CDR2 is FQNEAQ (reference sequence). CDR3 protein: CASSNSGSHYEQYF. The DNA for the CDR3 is TGTGCCAGCAGCAACAGCGGGAGTCACTACGAGCAGTACTTC.

The gene calls are TRBV30 and TRBJ2-7; D is perhaps TRBD2 (5 bases). CDR1 is GTSNPN, CDR2 SVGIG, per germline (reference sequence). V was pared by 5 bases and J by 6 bases, with 11 bases between. CDR3 size: 11 residues. CDR3 region: CAWGRGGEQYF. The CDR3 DNA reads TGTGCCTGGGGTCGGGGTGGCGAGCAGTACTTC.